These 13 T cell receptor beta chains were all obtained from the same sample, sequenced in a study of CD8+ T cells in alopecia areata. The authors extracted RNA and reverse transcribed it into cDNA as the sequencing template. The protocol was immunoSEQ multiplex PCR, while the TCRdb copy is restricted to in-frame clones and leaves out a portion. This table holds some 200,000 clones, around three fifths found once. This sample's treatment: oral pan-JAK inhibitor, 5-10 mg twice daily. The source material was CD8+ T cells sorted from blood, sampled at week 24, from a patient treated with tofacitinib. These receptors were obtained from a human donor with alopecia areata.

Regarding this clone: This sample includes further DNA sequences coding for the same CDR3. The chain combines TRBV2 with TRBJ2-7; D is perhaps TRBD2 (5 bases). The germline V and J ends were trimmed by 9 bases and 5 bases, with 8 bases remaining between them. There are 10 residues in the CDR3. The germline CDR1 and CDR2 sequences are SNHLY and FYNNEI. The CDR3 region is CASRGDEQYF. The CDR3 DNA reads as TGTGCCAGTCGGGGAGACGAGCAGTACTTC.

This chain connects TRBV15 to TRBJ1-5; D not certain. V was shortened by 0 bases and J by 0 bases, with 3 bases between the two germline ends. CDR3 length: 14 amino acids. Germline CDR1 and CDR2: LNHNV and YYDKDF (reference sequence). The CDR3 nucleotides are TGTGCCACCAGCAGAGAGGGTAGCAATCAGCCCCAGCATTTT. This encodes CATSREGSNQPQHF.

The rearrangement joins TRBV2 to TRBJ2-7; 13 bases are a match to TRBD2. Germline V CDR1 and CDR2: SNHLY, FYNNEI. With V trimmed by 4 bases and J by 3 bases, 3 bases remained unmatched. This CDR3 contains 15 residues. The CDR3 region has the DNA TGTGCCAGCAGTGGAGGACTAGCGGGGGACTACGAGCAGTACTTC. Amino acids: CASSGGLAGDYEQYF.

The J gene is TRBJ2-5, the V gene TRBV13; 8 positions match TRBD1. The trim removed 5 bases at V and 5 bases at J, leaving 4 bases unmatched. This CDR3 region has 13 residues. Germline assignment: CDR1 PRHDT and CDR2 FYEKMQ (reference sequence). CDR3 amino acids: CASSLGQEETQYF. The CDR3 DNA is TGTGCCAGCAGCCTGGGACAGGAGGAGACCCAGTACTTC.

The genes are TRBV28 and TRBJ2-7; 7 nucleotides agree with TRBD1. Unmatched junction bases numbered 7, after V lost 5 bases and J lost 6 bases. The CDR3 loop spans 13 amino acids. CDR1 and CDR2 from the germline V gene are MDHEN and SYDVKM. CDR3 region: CASSLTGAGEQYF. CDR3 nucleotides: TGTGCCAGCAGTCTCACAGGGGCGGGCGAGCAGTACTTC.

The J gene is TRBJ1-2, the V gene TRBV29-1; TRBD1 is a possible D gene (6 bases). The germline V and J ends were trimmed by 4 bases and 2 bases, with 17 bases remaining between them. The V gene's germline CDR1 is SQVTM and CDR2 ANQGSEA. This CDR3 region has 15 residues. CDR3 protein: CSVGGGQRLNYGYTF. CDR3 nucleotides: TGCAGCGTTGGAGGGGGTCAGAGACTGAACTATGGCTACACCTTC.

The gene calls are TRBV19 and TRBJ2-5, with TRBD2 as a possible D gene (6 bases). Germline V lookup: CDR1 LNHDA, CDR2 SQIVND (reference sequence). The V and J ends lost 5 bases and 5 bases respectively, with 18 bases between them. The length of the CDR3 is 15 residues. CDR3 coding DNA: TGTGCCAGTAGTCCGGGACTTTCTGGGATGGAGACCCAGTACTTC. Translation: CASSPGLSGMETQYF.

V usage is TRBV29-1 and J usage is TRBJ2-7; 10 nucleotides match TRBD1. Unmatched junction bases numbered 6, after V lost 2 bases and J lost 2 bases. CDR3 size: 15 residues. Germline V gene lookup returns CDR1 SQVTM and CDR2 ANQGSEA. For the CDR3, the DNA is TGCAGCGTTGAAAGTTGGGACAGGGGAACCTACGAGCAGTACTTC. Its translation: CSVESWDRGTYEQYF.

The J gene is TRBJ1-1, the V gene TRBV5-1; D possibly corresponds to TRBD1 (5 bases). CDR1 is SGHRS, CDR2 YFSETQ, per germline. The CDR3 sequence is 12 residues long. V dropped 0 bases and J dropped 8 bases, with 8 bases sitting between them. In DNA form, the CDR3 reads TGCGCCAGCAGCTTGGATAACAGGGAAGCTTTCTTT. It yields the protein CASSLDNREAFF.

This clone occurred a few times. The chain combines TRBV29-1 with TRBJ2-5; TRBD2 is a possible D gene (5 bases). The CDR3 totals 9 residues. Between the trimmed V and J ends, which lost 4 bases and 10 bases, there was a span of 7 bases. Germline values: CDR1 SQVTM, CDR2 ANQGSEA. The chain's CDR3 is CSVARDQYF. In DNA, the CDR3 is TGCAGCGTTGCCCGGGACCAGTACTTC.

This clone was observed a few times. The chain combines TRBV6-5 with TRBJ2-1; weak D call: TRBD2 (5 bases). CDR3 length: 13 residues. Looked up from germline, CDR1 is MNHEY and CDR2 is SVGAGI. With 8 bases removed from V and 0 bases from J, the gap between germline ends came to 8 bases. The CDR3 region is CASAGRSYNEQFF. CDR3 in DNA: TGTGCCAGCGCGGGCCGCTCCTACAATGAGCAGTTCTTC.

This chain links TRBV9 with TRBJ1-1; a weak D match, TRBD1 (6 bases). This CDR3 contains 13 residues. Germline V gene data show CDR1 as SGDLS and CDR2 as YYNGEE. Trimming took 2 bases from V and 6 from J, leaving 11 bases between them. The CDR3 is CASSVGQYAEAFF. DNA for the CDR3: TGTGCCAGCAGCGTCGGACAGTACGCTGAAGCTTTCTTT.

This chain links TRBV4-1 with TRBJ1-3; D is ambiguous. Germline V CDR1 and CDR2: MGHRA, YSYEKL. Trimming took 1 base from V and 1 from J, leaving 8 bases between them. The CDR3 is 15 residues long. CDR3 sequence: CASSQVVGSGNTIYF. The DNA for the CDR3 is TGCGCCAGCAGCCAAGTTGTGGGATCTGGAAACACCATATATTTT.